These 4 T cell receptor beta chains were sequenced from one sample in a study of blood T cell repertoires in COVID-19. The table came from immunoSEQ multiplex PCR; TCRdb's copy has only in-frame clones and leaves some out. This table holds tens of thousands of clones, approximately 88% found once. The material sequenced was peripheral blood. These TCRs come from a man older than 75 with active or convalescent COVID-19.

The gene calls are TRBV11-2 and TRBJ2-7, with unresolved D. Germline V CDR1 and CDR2: SGHAT, FQNNGV. V gave up 3 bases and J gave up 4 bases, with 13 bases separating them. The CDR3 length is 14 residues. The CDR3, as DNA: TGTGCCAGCAGCTTGGGCAGGTTCGGTTACGAGCAGTACTTC. This encodes CASSLGRFGYEQYF. Based on the CDR3 plus reference TRBV11-2 and TRBJ2-7, the full variable domain is EAGVAQSPRYKIIEKRQSVAFWCNPISGHATLYWYQQILGQGPKLLIQFQNNGVVDDSQLPKDRFSAERLKGVDSTLKIQPAKLEDSAVYLCASSLGRFGYEQYFGPGTRLTVT.

Only a few counts were recorded for this clone. The chain couples TRBV19 to TRBJ2-1; 14 bases map to TRBD2. V lost 5 bases to trimming and J lost 4 bases; unmatched junction nucleotides: 4. The length of the CDR3 is 16 residues. Germline assignment: CDR1 LNHDA and CDR2 SQIVND (reference sequence). Here the CDR3 reads CASSARLAGGYNEQFF. The CDR3 DNA is TGTGCCAGTAGTGCCCGACTAGCGGGGGGGTACAATGAGCAGTTCTTC.

This sequence joins TRBV18 and TRBJ1-1, with TRBD1 as a possible D gene (6 bases). This CDR3 has 16 amino acids. Trimming stripped 3 bases from V and 7 bases from J, with 21 bases between. CDR1 is KGHSH, CDR2 LQKENI, per germline. The CDR3 spells CASSPSSPGQRLEAFF. The CDR3 DNA sequence: TGTGCCAGCTCACCTTCCAGTCCCGGACAGCGCCTTGAAGCTTTCTTT.

V gene TRBV6-6 combines with J gene TRBJ1-5, with 7 nucleotides matching TRBD1. V trimming: 6 bases; J trimming: 0 bases; junction bases outside the gene matches: 5. Per germline, CDR1 MNHNY and CDR2 SVGAGI (reference sequence). The CDR3 sequence is 15 residues long. The CDR3 DNA follows: TGTGCCAGCAGCCTCCGACAGGGTAGCAATCAGCCCCAGCATTTT. Its protein is CASSLRQGSNQPQHF.